This TCR beta chain was captured by sequencing in a study of T cell repertoires and HLA-DP antigens. For the study at large: Sorted CD137+CD4+ samples averaged about 0.2 ug DNA; pre-culture CD4+ samples, 900 to 1,500 ng.

For pre-culture CD4+ samples, the target was approximately 190,000 T cell genomes. Profiled with immunoSEQ multiplex PCR; TCRdb holds only in-frame clones, not every one. Of around 110,000 clones in the sample, more than 85% were seen once. The CDR3 sequence is 12 residues long. The germline gives CDR1 SQVTM, CDR2 ANQGSEA. V lost 7 bases, J lost 3 bases, and 4 bases stayed unmatched. Comments on this clone: Its matching antigen is unknown.

The sequenced sample was CD4+ T cells from PBMCs. V usage is TRBV29-1 and J usage is TRBJ1-1; the match to TRBD1 covers 8 bases. The sequence came from a woman in her late teens or twenties in good health and CMV-seronegative. The CDR3 is CSADRGDTEAFF. The CDR3 DNA reads TGCAGCGCCGACAGGGGTGACACTGAAGCTTTCTTT.